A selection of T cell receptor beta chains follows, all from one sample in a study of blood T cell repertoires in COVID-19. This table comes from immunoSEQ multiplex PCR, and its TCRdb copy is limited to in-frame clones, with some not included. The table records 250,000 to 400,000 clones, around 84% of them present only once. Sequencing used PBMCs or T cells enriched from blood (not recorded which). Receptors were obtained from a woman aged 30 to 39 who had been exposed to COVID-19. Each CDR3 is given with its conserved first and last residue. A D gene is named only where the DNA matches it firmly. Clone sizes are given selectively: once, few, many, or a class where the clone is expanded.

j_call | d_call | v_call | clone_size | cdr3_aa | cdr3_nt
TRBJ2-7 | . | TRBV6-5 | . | CAAVGASSYEQYF | TGTGCAGCCGTGGGGGCTAGCTCCTACGAGCAGTACTTC
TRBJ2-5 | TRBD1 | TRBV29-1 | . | CSVEGTGQETQYF | TGCAGCGTTGAAGGGACAGGGCAAGAGACCCAGTACTTC
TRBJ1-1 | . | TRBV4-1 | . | CASSQRLRDFATEAFF | TGCGCCAGCAGCCAAAGACTCCGGGACTTTGCCACTGAAGCTTTCTTT
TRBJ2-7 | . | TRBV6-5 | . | CASSYSKYGGHYEQYF | TGTGCCAGCAGTTACTCGAAATACGGAGGGCACTACGAGCAGTACTTC
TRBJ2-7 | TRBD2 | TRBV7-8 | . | CASSPGLAGYEQYF | TGTGCCAGCAGCCCGGGACTAGCGGGCTACGAGCAGTACTTC
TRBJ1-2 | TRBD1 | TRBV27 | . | CASSSNRGPHGYTF | TGTGCCAGCAGTTCCAACAGGGGGCCTCATGGCTACACCTTC
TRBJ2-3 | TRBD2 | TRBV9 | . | CASSRAGGLTDTQYF | TGTGCCAGCAGCCGAGCGGGGGGGCTGACAGATACGCAGTATTTT
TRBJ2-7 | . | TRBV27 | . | CASISSVGGTKLHEQYF | TGTGCCAGCATATCTTCCGTTGGCGGGACGAAGCTCCACGAGCAGTACTTC
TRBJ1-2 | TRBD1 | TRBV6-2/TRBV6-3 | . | CASSADRAYGYTF | TGTGCCAGCAGTGCTGACAGGGCGTATGGCTACACCTTC
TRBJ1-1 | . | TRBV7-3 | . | CASSLHTGSYTEAFF | TGTGCCAGCAGCTTGCACACAGGGTCTTACACTGAAGCTTTCTTT
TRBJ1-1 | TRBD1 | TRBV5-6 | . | CASSFSDRDTEAFF | TGTGCCAGCAGCTTTTCGGACAGGGACACTGAAGCTTTCTTT
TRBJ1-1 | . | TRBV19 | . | CASSIDSSMNTEAFF | TGTGCCAGTAGTATCGACTCCTCCATGAACACTGAAGCTTTCTTT
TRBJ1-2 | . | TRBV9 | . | CASSNPGFYGYTF | TGTGCCAGCTCAAATCCAGGGTTCTATGGCTACACCTTC
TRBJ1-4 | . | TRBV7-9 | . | CASSLGEAGMDEKLFF | TGTGCCAGCAGCTTAGGGGAGGCAGGGATGGATGAAAAACTGTTTTTT
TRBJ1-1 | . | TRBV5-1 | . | CASRVTGPSEAFF | TGCGCCAGCAGAGTCACAGGCCCCTCTGAAGCTTTCTTT
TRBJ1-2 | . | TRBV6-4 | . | CASRSSGQTVF | TGTGCCAGCAGGAGCTCAGGGCAAACCGTTTTC
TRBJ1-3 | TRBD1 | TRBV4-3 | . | CASSQRDRGNTIYF | TGCGCCAGCAGCCAGAGGGACAGAGGAAACACCATATATTTT
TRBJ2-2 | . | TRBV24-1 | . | CATRSGGTLNTGELFF | TGTGCCACCCGAAGTGGTGGGACACTGAACACCGGGGAGCTGTTTTTT
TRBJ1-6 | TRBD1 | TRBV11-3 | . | CASSLHAQVGQFNSPLHF | TGTGCCAGCAGCTTACACGCCCAAGTGGGACAGTTTAATTCACCCCTCCACTTT
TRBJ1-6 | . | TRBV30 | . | CAWANNSPLHF | TGTGCCTGGGCCAATAATTCACCCCTCCACTTT
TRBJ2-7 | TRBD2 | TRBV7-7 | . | CASSPRLAGVLGDEQYF | TGTGCTAGCAGCCCCAGACTAGCGGGCGTCCTCGGCGACGAGCAGTACTTC
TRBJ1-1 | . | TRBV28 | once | CASTRQDTEAFF | TGTGCCAGCACCAGGCAGGACACTGAAGCTTTCTTT
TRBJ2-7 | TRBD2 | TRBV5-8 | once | CASSSEAGVYEQYF | TGTGCCAGCAGCTCGGAAGCGGGGGTTTACGAGCAGTACTTC
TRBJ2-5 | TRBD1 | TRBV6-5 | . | CASSYRTGQVGTQYF | TGTGCCAGCAGTTACCGGACAGGACAAGTCGGGACCCAGTACTTC
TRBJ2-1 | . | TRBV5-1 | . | CASRQAATGFNEQFF | TGCGCCAGCAGACAGGCAGCAACTGGTTTCAATGAGCAGTTCTTC
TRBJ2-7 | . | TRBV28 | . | CASSGAGLFSYEQYF | TGTGCCAGCAGCGGAGCGGGTTTATTCTCCTACGAGCAGTACTTC
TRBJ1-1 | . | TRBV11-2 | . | CASSVYRDTEAFF | TGTGCCAGCAGCGTATACAGGGACACTGAAGCTTTCTTT
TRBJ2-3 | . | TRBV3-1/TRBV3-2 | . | CASNSRDTQYF | TGTGCCAGCAACTCAAGAGATACGCAGTATTTT
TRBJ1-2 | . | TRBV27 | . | CASRINDGRILDGYTF | TGTGCCAGCAGGATAAATGACGGGAGAATCCTAGATGGCTACACCTTC
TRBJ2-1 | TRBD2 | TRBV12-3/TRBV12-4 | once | CASSLLAYNEQFF | TGTGCCAGCAGCTTACTAGCGTACAATGAGCAGTTCTTC
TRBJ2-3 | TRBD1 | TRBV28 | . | CASSSTGVGLLPDTQYF | TGTGCCAGCAGTTCGACAGGGGTAGGACTACTTCCAGATACGCAGTATTTT
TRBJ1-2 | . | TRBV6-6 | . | CASSYWQGRTF | TGTGCCAGCAGTTACTGGCAGGGAAGGACCTTC
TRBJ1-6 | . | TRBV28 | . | CASSLYGDWSLHF | TGTGCCAGCAGTTTGTATGGGGACTGGTCCCTCCACTTT
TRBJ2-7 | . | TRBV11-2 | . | CASSFLAEYEQYF | TGTGCCAGCAGCTTTTTAGCAGAGTACGAGCAGTACTTC
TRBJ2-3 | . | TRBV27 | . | CATQTTNTDTQYF | TGTGCCACCCAAACAACGAACACAGATACGCAGTATTTT
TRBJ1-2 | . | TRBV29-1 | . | CSVEGGGGTEGYTF | TGCAGCGTTGAAGGCGGGGGCGGAACAGAAGGCTACACCTTC
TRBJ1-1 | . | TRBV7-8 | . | CASSPPSGEGNTEAFF | TGTGCCAGCAGCCCGCCAAGTGGTGAGGGGAACACTGAAGCTTTCTTT
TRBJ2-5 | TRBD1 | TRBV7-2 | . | CASSWTGGEGTQYF | TGTGCCAGCAGCTGGACAGGCGGCGAAGGGACCCAGTACTTC
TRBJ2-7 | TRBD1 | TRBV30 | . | CAWSTGGQYEQYF | TGTGCCTGGAGTACAGGGGGGCAATACGAGCAGTACTTC
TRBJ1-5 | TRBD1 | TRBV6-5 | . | CASRGGTGAQPQHF | TGTGCCAGCAGAGGGGGGACAGGAGCTCAGCCCCAGCATTTT
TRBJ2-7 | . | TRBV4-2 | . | CASSQVSGQSSYEQYF | TGTGCCAGCAGCCAAGTAAGCGGCCAGAGCTCCTACGAGCAGTACTTC
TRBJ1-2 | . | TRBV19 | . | CASSIPGVNYGYTF | TGTGCCAGTAGTATCCCAGGCGTGAACTATGGCTACACCTTC
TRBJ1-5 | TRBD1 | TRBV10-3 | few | CAISDFGRGQGQPQHF | TGTGCCATCAGTGATTTCGGCAGGGGGCAAGGTCAGCCCCAGCATTTT